This TCR beta chain was sequenced for a study of blood T cell repertoires in COVID-19. Looked up from germline, CDR1 is ENHRY and CDR2 is SYGVKD. This CDR3 region has 13 residues. V lost 0 bases and J lost 8, with 7 bases in between. Here immunoSEQ multiplex PCR was the method, and the copy in TCRdb shows in-frame clones only, minus some. The sample includes roughly 100,000 clones, approximately 80% seen only once; the top ten take around 14%. V is TRBV10-3 and J is TRBJ1-4; D remains unclear. The receptor's source is a woman aged 60-75 years with acute or convalescent COVID-19. Sequencing was performed on peripheral blood. CDR3 in amino acids: CAISESPGEKLFF. CDR3 bases: TGTGCCATCAGTGAGTCTCCGGGAGAAAAACTGTTTTTT.